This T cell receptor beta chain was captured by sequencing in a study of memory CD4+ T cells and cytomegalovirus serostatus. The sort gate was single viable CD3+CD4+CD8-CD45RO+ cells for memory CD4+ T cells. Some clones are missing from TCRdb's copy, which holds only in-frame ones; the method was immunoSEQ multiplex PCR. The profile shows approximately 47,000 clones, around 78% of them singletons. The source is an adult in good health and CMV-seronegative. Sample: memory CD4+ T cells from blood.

Written as DNA, the CDR3 is TGCGCCAGCAGCCTAGAGACCGGGACAGGGCGTGAGCAGTTCTTC. It yields the protein CASSLETGTGREQFF. The rearrangement uses TRBV4-3 and TRBJ2-1; 9 nucleotides match TRBD1. Germline assignment: CDR1 LGHNA and CDR2 YSLEER. CDR3 length: 15 residues. With 4 bases clipped from V and 9 bases from J, the junction kept 10 bases outside the gene matches.